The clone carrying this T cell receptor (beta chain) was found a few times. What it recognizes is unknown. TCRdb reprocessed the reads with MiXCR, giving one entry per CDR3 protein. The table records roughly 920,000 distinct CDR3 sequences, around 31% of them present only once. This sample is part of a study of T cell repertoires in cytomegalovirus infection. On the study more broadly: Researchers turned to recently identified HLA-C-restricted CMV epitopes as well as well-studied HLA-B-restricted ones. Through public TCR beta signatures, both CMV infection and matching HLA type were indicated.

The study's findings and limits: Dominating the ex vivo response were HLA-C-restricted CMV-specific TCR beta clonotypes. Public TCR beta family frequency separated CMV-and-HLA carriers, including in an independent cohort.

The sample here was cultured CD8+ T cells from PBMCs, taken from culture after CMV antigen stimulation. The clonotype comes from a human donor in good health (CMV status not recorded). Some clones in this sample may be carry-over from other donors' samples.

The DNA for the CDR3 is TGTGCCAGCACCCCCTGGGGCAGGGAGGAGAATTCACCCCTCCACTTT. Its translation: CASTPWGREENSPLHF. The rearrangement links TRBV12-3 or TRBV12-4 to TRBJ1-6, with D possibly TRBD1 on 5 matching bases. Trimming pared 7 bases from V and 7 bases from J, leaving 20 bases between. The CDR3 consists of 16 residues.